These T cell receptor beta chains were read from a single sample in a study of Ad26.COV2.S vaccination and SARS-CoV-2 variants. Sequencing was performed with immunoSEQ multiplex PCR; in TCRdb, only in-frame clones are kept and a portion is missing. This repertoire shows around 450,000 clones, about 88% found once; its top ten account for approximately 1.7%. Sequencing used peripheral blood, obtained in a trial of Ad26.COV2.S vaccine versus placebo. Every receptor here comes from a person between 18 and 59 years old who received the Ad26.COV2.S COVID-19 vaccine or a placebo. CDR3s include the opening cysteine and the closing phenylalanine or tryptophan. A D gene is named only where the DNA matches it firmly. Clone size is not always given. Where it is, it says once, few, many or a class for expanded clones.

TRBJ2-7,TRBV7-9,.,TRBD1,CASSPSTGTYEQYF,TGTGCCAGCAGTCCCTCGACAGGGACCTACGAGCAGTACTTC
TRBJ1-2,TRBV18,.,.,CASSPVRQEKNYGYTF,TGTGCCAGCTCACCCGTCCGACAGGAGAAAAACTATGGCTACACCTTC
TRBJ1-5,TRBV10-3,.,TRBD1,CATGTGSYSNQPQHF,TGTGCCACCGGGACAGGGAGTTATAGCAATCAGCCCCAGCATTTT
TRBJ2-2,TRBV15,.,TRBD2,CATSRRTSGGVNTGELFF,TGTGCCACCAGCAGAAGGACTAGCGGGGGGGTGAACACCGGGGAGCTGTTTTTT
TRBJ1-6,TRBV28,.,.,CASSLLTAFSSYNSPLHF,TGTGCCAGCAGTTTACTGACAGCTTTTAGCTCCTATAATTCACCCCTCCACTTT
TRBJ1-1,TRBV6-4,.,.,CASSDSPRTEAFF,TGTGCCAGCAGTGACTCGCCAAGAACTGAAGCTTTCTTT
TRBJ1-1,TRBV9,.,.,CASSVGPRMNTEAFF,TGTGCCAGCAGCGTAGGCCCCCGGATGAACACTGAAGCTTTCTTT
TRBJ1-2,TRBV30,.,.,CAWSVLNYGYTF,TGTGCCTGGAGTGTATTGAACTATGGCTACACCTTC
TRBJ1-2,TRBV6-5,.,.,CASSYGSMYGYTF,TGTGCCAGCAGTTACGGGAGTATGTATGGCTACACCTTC
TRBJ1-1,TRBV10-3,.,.,CAISHPGVGDITEAFF,TGTGCCATCAGTCACCCAGGGGTAGGGGACATTACTGAAGCTTTCTTT
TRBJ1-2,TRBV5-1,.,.,CASSQRDRSSYGYTF,TGCGCCAGCAGCCAAAGGGACCGTAGCTCTTATGGCTACACCTTC
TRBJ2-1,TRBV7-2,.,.,CASSLVRGFNEQFF,TGTGCCAGCAGCTTAGTTCGTGGCTTCAATGAGCAGTTCTTC
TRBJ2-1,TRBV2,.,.,CASSGLTLTYNEQFF,TGTGCCAGCAGTGGTCTAACCCTAACCTACAATGAGCAGTTCTTC
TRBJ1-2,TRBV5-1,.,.,CASSLATDNYGYTF,TGCGCCAGCAGCTTGGCGACGGACAACTATGGCTACACCTTC
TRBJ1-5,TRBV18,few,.,CASSPLGGEPQHF,TGTGCCAGCTCACCCTTGGGGGGGGAGCCCCAGCATTTT
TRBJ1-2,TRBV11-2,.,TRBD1,CASSLSRQGDGYTF,TGTGCCAGCAGCTTGAGTAGACAGGGCGATGGCTACACCTTC
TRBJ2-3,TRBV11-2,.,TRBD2,CASSSRSSGSTDTQYF,TGTGCCAGCAGCTCCCGGAGTAGCGGGAGCACAGATACGCAGTATTTT
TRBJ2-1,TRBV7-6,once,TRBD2,CASSLTSGGTLPPIEQFF,TGTGCCAGCAGCTTGACTAGCGGGGGGACCCTTCCCCCCATAGAGCAGTTCTTC
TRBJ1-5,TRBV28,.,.,CASSYRISNQPQHF,TGTGCCAGCAGCTACAGGATTAGCAATCAGCCCCAGCATTTT
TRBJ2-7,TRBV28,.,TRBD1,CASRPGYQGAYEQYF,TGTGCCAGCAGACCCGGTTACCAGGGGGCTTACGAGCAGTACTTC
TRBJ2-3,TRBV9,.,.,CASSAQGFLSPTDTQYF,TGTGCCAGCAGCGCCCAGGGTTTCCTTAGTCCTACAGATACGCAGTATTTT
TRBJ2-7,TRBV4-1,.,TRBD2,CASSPAGLAGTDEQYF,TGCGCCAGCAGCCCGGCAGGACTAGCGGGAACTGACGAGCAGTACTTC
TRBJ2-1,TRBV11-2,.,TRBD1,CASSTTGTSPGEQFF,TGTGCCAGCAGCACGACAGGGACATCACCGGGAGAGCAGTTCTTC
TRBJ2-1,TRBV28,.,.,CASSSGWANEQFF,TGTGCCAGCAGTTCAGGGTGGGCCAATGAGCAGTTCTTC
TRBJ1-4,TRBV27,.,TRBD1,CASSLGHTGAAEKLFF,TGTGCCAGCAGCCTAGGGCACACAGGGGCGGCTGAAAAACTGTTTTTT
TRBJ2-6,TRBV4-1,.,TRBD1,CASSPGTGTPGANVLTF,TGCGCCAGCAGCCCTGGGACAGGGACCCCTGGGGCCAACGTCCTGACTTTC